This T cell receptor beta chain was captured by sequencing in a study of blood T cells in healthy people across ages. Regarding the study as a whole: Higher naive T cell percentage went strongly together with higher TCR beta diversity. Greater diversity and more naive CD4+ cells were seen in long-lived donors than in aged donors. Changes in expanded clonotypes were possibly confounded, as the CMV status of donors was unknown.

The ends lost 6 bases at V and 9 bases at J; junction bases unmatched: 12. The CDR3 contains 16 residues. Germline-derived CDR1 and CDR2 are MNHEY and SMNVEV (reference sequence). A second PCR of about 7 to 11 cycles used a sample-barcoded 5' primer and a J-beta primer mix. TCRdb analysed the 5' RACE reads with MiXCR anew, one entry per CDR3 protein. The sample has roughly 1,800,000 distinct CDR3 sequences; roughly 52% are singletons. Per sample, no less than 5 micrograms of total RNA were extracted. As concerns this clonotype: The target antigen is unknown.

The chain carries TRBV27 and TRBJ1-6; TRBD1 matches 9 bases. Material: blood. This TCR derives from a woman aged 40 to 55 in good health. The CDR3 DNA reads TGTGCCAGCAGCACATCCGGGACAGGGATAAGTTCACCCCTCCACTTT. This codes for CASSTSGTGISSPLHF.